Shown below are 19 T cell receptor beta chains from a single sample sequenced in a study of PD-1 blockade in classical Hodgkin lymphoma. There was relapse after autologous stem cell transplantation in every patient, and there was variation in brentuximab vedotin exposure. The data were produced by immunoSEQ multiplex PCR, yet TCRdb's version contains in-frame clones alone and is incomplete. The table shows roughly 97,000 clones, with approximately 83% occurring only once. The sample was peripheral blood mononuclear cells (PBMCs), taken at baseline. These receptors came from a human donor with classical Hodgkin lymphoma.

J is TRBJ2-2 and V is TRBV19; weak D call: TRBD2 (6 bases). Germline CDR1 LNHDA, CDR2 SQIVND (reference sequence). Trimming removed 2 bases from V and 9 bases from J, with 19 bases in between. The CDR3 extends over 16 amino acids. This CDR3 reads CASSIRSVGGNRELFF. CDR3 DNA: TGTGCCAGTAGTATAAGGAGCGTCGGGGGTAACAGGGAGCTGTTTTTT.

The V gene is TRBV2, the J gene TRBJ1-4; perhaps TRBD1 as D (5 bases). The CDR3 runs to 14 residues. Trimming stripped 7 bases from V and 4 bases from J, with 13 bases between. CDR1 is SNHLY and CDR2 is FYNNEI in the germline V gene. The chain's CDR3 is CASKEDTHNEKLFF. The CDR3 region has the DNA TGTGCCAGCAAAGAGGACACCCATAATGAAAAACTGTTTTTT.

This chain uses TRBV7-3 with TRBJ2-1; no definite D call. CDR1 SGHTA and CDR2 FQGTGA come from the germline V gene. Trimming removed 4 bases from V and 6 bases from J, with 10 bases in between. The CDR3 is 13 residues long. The CDR3 sequence: CASSSGPGNEQFF. The CDR3 region has the DNA TGTGCCAGCAGCTCGGGCCCGGGCAATGAGCAGTTCTTC. The full variable domain, with the rest looked up from reference TRBV7-3 and TRBJ2-1, is GAGVSQTPSNKVTEKGKYVELRCDPISGHTALYWYRQSLGQGPEFLIYFQGTGAADDSGLPNDRFFAVRPEGSVSTLKIQRTERGDSAVYLCASSSGPGNEQFFGPGTRLTVL.

V is TRBV15 and J is TRBJ2-7; D not certain. The length of the CDR3 is 14 residues. Trimming left V 7 bases short and J 2 bases short, with 15 bases between. Germline CDR1 and CDR2: LNHNV and YYDKDF (reference sequence). The CDR3 nucleotides read TGTGCCACCACGCACCCGGGTGCCCCCTACGAGCAGTACTTC. Its protein is CATTHPGAPYEQYF.

The J gene is TRBJ1-5, the V gene TRBV11-2, with D unresolved. Trimming stripped 5 bases from V and 4 bases from J, with 3 bases between. Germline values: CDR1 SGHAT, CDR2 FQNNGV. This CDR3 region has 11 residues. CDR3 DNA sequence: TGTGCCAGCAGCCTAAATCAGCCCCAGCATTTT. It specifies CASSLNQPQHF. Variable domain in full (rest from reference TRBV11-2 and TRBJ1-5): EAGVAQSPRYKIIEKRQSVAFWCNPISGHATLYWYQQILGQGPKLLIQFQNNGVVDDSQLPKDRFSAERLKGVDSTLKIQPAKLEDSAVYLCASSLNQPQHFGDGTRLSIL.

This clone was found once. The V and J genes are TRBV6-5 and TRBJ1-5; 7 bases are shared with TRBD1. The CDR3 has 13 residues. Trimming removed 6 bases from V and 6 bases from J; junction bases left unmatched: 5. Germline assignment: CDR1 MNHEY and CDR2 SVGAGI. The CDR3 bases are TGTGCCAGCAGGGGGACAGTCTCTCAGCCCCAGCATTTT. Protein product: CASRGTVSQPQHF.

The V gene is TRBV29-1, the J gene TRBJ1-1; 7 bases line up with TRBD1. Looked up from germline, CDR1 is SQVTM and CDR2 is ANQGSEA. The CDR3 extends over 14 amino acids. V was pared by 4 bases and J by 5 bases, with 10 bases of the junction left unmatched. The CDR3: CSVVIQGRPTEAFF. In nucleotides, the CDR3 is TGCAGCGTTGTCATACAGGGGCGGCCGACTGAAGCTTTCTTT.

Written as DNA, the CDR3 is TGCGCCAGCAGCTCCACCCCGGACAGGCGCCCCTATGGCTACACCTTC. Encoded protein: CASSSTPDRRPYGYTF. V is TRBV5-1 and J is TRBJ1-2; 7 bases agree with TRBD1. Germline V gene lookup returns CDR1 SGHRS and CDR2 YFSETQ. V lost 3 bases, J lost 4 bases, and 12 bases stayed unmatched. The CDR3 extends over 16 amino acids.

The chain carries TRBV4-2 and TRBJ1-3; D uncertain. The CDR3 covers 15 residues. Germline loops: CDR1 LGHNA, CDR2 YNFKEQ. V gave up 3 bases and J gave up 0 bases, with 9 bases separating them. The CDR3 sequence: CASSQSTTSGNTIYF. CDR3 in DNA: TGTGCCAGCAGCCAGAGCACTACCTCTGGAAACACCATATATTTT.

The V gene is TRBV12-5, the J gene TRBJ1-2, with D hard to call. Trimming pared 6 bases from V and 4 bases from J, leaving 18 bases between. CDR3 size: 15 residues. Germline V gives CDR1 LGHNT, CDR2 FRNRAP. Written as DNA, the CDR3 is TGTGCTAGTGGCCCACCCTCGGGCGCGGGCTATGGCTACACCTTC. It translates to CASGPPSGAGYGYTF. Full variable domain (missing parts from reference TRBV12-5 and TRBJ1-2): DARVTQTPRHKVTEMGQEVTMRCQPILGHNTVFWYRQTMMQGLELLAYFRNRAPLDDSGMPKDRFSAEMPDATLATLKIQPSEPRDSAVYFCASGPPSGAGYGYTFGSGTRLTVV.

By share, this clone counts as medium-sized. The gene calls are TRBV7-2 and TRBJ2-5; tentative D call: TRBD2 (5 bases). The CDR3 loop spans 13 amino acids. Germline V gene data show CDR1 as SGHTA and CDR2 as FQGNSA. V was cut by 7 bases and J by 0 bases, with 9 bases left in between. This CDR3 reads CASKWRNQETQYF. The DNA of the CDR3 is TGTGCCAGCAAGTGGAGGAACCAAGAGACCCAGTACTTC.

This clone was detected a few times. The V and J genes are TRBV19 and TRBJ1-2, with 10 bases fitting TRBD1. The V segment lost 6 bases and the J segment 12 bases; nucleotides outside the gene matches: 10. This CDR3 contains 13 residues. Germline CDR1 is LNHDA and CDR2 is SQIVND (reference sequence). CDR3 DNA: TGTGCCAGTAGAAACGCCGGGACAGGGGAAGACACCTTC. Amino acid sequence: CASRNAGTGEDTF.

This clone was detected once. This chain joins TRBV2 and TRBJ2-5; the D is unclear. V lost 7 bases and J lost 5, with 17 bases in between. The CDR3 loop spans 14 amino acids. Looked up from germline, CDR1 is SNHLY and CDR2 is FYNNEI. CDR3 in DNA: TGTGCCAGCACCCAAATAAAGCCCCCCGAGACCCAGTACTTC. Its protein is CASTQIKPPETQYF.

This sequence joins TRBV2 and TRBJ1-2; TRBD1 agrees at 8 bases. Per germline, CDR1 SNHLY and CDR2 FYNNEI. V was pared by 11 bases and J by 8 bases, with 13 bases of the junction left unmatched. The CDR3 runs to 13 residues. The CDR3 nucleotides read TGTGCCTACCTGACCCGGACAGGGAGCGGCTACACCTTC. This gives the protein CAYLTRTGSGYTF.

J is TRBJ2-7 and V is TRBV2, with D perhaps TRBD2 (5 bases). This CDR3 spans 17 amino acids. CDR1 is SNHLY and CDR2 is FYNNEI in the germline V gene. Trimming took 1 base from V and 4 from J, leaving 20 bases between them. In DNA form, the CDR3 reads TGTGCCAGCAGTGAAGGTCTGGCCCTCCTGAGGGTTTACGAGCAGTACTTC. Translation gives CASSEGLALLRVYEQYF.

The chain couples TRBV10-3 to TRBJ1-1; unclear D gene. The CDR3 totals 13 residues. Germline lookup yields CDR1 ENHRY and CDR2 SYGVKD. V gave up 3 bases and J gave up 4 bases, with 9 bases separating them. The CDR3, as DNA: TGTGCCATCAGTGATTTTGGGAGCACTGAAGCTTTCTTT. This translates into CAISDFGSTEAFF.

This clone occurred a few times. The CDR3: CAIIRELDTEAFF. The CDR3, as DNA: TGTGCCATCATTAGGGAGTTGGACACTGAAGCTTTCTTT. The chain has TRBV10-3 and TRBJ1-1; D is unclear. The CDR3 is made up of 13 amino acids. The V end lost 7 bases, the J end lost 3 bases, and 12 bases lay between the germline ends. Germline loops: CDR1 ENHRY, CDR2 SYGVKD.

The chain recombines TRBV7-2 with TRBJ1-2; possibly TRBD1 for D (5 bases). Trimming left V 5 bases short and J 0 bases short, with 13 bases between. Germline V gene data show CDR1 as SGHTA and CDR2 as FQGNSA. The CDR3 length is 15 residues. CDR3 nucleotides: TGTGCCAGCAGCCCGCAGGGCTCAGCTAACTATGGCTACACCTTC. Translating it yields CASSPQGSANYGYTF.

The V gene is TRBV30, the J gene TRBJ2-5, with D hard to call. This CDR3 contains 11 residues. The germline V and J ends were trimmed by 3 bases and 5 bases, with 7 bases remaining between them. Germline CDR1 GTSNPN, CDR2 SVGIG (reference sequence). CDR3 sequence (DNA): TGTGCCTGGAGGGTCGGGGAGACCCAGTACTTC. This sequence encodes CAWRVGETQYF. The full variable domain, completed using reference TRBV30 and TRBJ2-5, is SQTIHQWPATLVQPVGSPLSLECTVEGTSNPNLYWYRQAAGRGLQLLFYSVGIGQISSEVPQNLSASRPQDRQFILSSKKLLLSDSGFYLCAWRVGETQYFGPGTRLLVL.